This T cell receptor beta chain is from a study of T cell changes during pregnancy in multiple sclerosis. This table comes from immunoSEQ multiplex PCR, and its TCRdb copy is limited to in-frame clones, with some not included. The repertoire holds about 20,000 clones, with less than 95% as singletons. CDR3 length: 15 amino acids. The ends were cut back, 5 bases at V and 1 base at J, with 14 bases in the middle. The germline V gene encodes CDR1 SGHVS and CDR2 FNYEAQ. The gene calls are TRBV7-6 and TRBJ2-5; tentatively, D is TRBD1 (6 bases). This TCR was sampled from a female donor in good health, enrolled as a control in a pregnancy study. The specimen comprised CD4+ T cells from peripheral blood mononuclear cells, sampled in the third trimester of pregnancy. CDR3: CASSHAGELQETQYF. CDR3 bases: TGTGCCAGCAGCCATGCAGGGGAACTCCAAGAGACCCAGTACTTC. The full variable domain, completed using reference TRBV7-6 and TRBJ2-5, is GAGVSQSPRYKVTKRGQDVALRCDPISGHVSLYWYRQALGQGPEFLTYFNYEAQQDKSGLPNDRFSAERPEGSISTLTIQRTEQRDSAMYRCASSHAGELQETQYFGPGTRLLVL.